The 12 T cell receptor beta chains given below trace back to one sample, sequenced in a study of T cell responses to AZD1222 COVID-19 vaccine. Here immunoSEQ multiplex PCR was the method, and the copy in TCRdb shows in-frame clones only, minus some. The sample carries fewer than 70,000 clones, around 80% recorded once. The sequencing used peripheral blood, collected 28 days after the second AZD1222 dose. The source of these receptors is an adult who received the AZD1222 COVID-19 vaccine.

This sequence joins TRBV6-5 and TRBJ1-2; 9 bases align to TRBD1. The CDR3 loop spans 14 amino acids. J lost 4 bases, V lost 8 bases, and 8 bases had no gene match. Germline V lookup: CDR1 MNHEY, CDR2 SVGAGI. CDR3 bases: TGTGCCAGCTCCGGTTCGACAGGGGGCTATGGCTACACCTTC. It translates to CASSGSTGGYGYTF.

The genes are TRBV11-1 and TRBJ2-3; weak D call: TRBD1 (6 bases). The CDR3 consists of 16 residues. The germline V gene has CDR1 SGHAT and CDR2 FQDESV (reference sequence). Trimming pared 0 bases from V and 2 bases from J, leaving 12 bases between. The CDR3 DNA reads as TGTGCCAGCAGCTTAGCGGGGGCCTCCCCCACAGATACGCAGTATTTT. Translating gives CASSLAGASPTDTQYF.

This clone was observed a single time. V gene TRBV30 combines with J gene TRBJ2-2, with D uncertain. Trimming left V 5 bases short and J 0 bases short, with 7 bases between. CDR1 and CDR2 (germline): GTSNPN, SVGIG (reference sequence). The CDR3 length is 13 residues. CDR3 sequence: CAWRYANTGELFF. The CDR3 DNA is TGTGCCTGGCGATACGCGAACACCGGGGAGCTGTTTTTT.

This clone was seen only a few times. The chain employs TRBV30 and TRBJ1-1; the D gene is possibly TRBD1 (5 bases). The CDR3 runs to 14 residues. Germline V lookup: CDR1 GTSNPN, CDR2 SVGIG (reference sequence). The V and J ends lost 0 bases and 1 base respectively, with 9 bases between them. The CDR3 bases are TGTGCCTGGAGTGTCCAGGGACCGAACACTGAAGCTTTCTTT. This sequence encodes CAWSVQGPNTEAFF.

V is TRBV19 and J is TRBJ1-3; no clear D. V dropped 4 bases and J dropped 1 base, with 2 bases sitting between them. This CDR3 spans 12 amino acids. Germline V lookup: CDR1 LNHDA, CDR2 SQIVND (reference sequence). This chain's CDR3 is CASSTSGNTIYF. The CDR3 nucleotides are TGTGCCAGTAGTACTTCTGGAAACACCATATATTTT.

The gene calls are TRBV3-1 (or the pseudogene TRBV3-2) and TRBJ1-3, with 10 bases lining up with TRBD1. The CDR3 runs to 16 residues. Trimming at V came to 4 bases and at J to 0 bases, leaving 3 bases not matched to a gene. Germline CDR1 is LGHDT and CDR2 is YNNKEL (reference sequence). The DNA for the CDR3 is TGTGCCAGCAGCCGGACAGGGGGGTACTCTGGAAACACCATATATTTT. Translating it yields CASSRTGGYSGNTIYF.

The chain combines TRBV9 with TRBJ1-2, with D uncertain. CDR1 and CDR2 (germline): SGDLS, YYNGEE. Deletions cut 2 bases from V and 4 bases from J, with 18 bases between. The CDR3 length is 16 residues. CDR3 in amino acids: CASSVEASAQFYGYTF. In nucleotides, the CDR3 is TGTGCCAGCAGCGTTGAGGCCTCGGCCCAGTTCTATGGCTACACCTTC.

The CDR3 sequence: CASSGTSGGSDTQYF. CDR3 coding DNA: TGCGCCAGCAGTGGGACTAGCGGGGGATCAGATACGCAGTATTTT. V usage is TRBV5-1 and J usage is TRBJ2-3, with 14 positions matching TRBD2. V lost 5 bases and J lost 4; bases outside the gene matches: 3. Germline V lookup: CDR1 SGHRS, CDR2 YFSETQ. This CDR3 spans 15 amino acids.

DNA of the CDR3: TGTGCCAGCAGCTTAGTAGCGGGGGCCCCAACCGGGGAGCTGTTTTTT. Protein: CASSLVAGAPTGELFF. This chain links TRBV11-3 with TRBJ2-2, with 9 bases lining up with TRBD2. The CDR3 extends over 16 amino acids. V shed 1 base, J shed 5 bases, and the junction held 5 bases outside the gene matches. In germline, CDR1 is SGHNT, CDR2 YENEEA. The full variable domain, with the rest looked up from reference TRBV11-3 and TRBJ2-2, is EAGVVQSPRYKIIEKKQPVAFWCNPISGHNTLYWYLQNLGQGPELLIRYENEEAVDDSQLPKDRFSAERLKGVDSTLKIQPAELGDSAVYLCASSLVAGAPTGELFFGEGSRLTVL.

The chain employs TRBV10-3 and TRBJ1-6, with 8 positions matching TRBD1. V gave up 3 bases and J gave up 9 bases; unmatched junction bases: 7. This CDR3 has 15 residues. Germline V gene data show CDR1 as ENHRY and CDR2 as SYGVKD. CDR3 sequence (DNA): TGTGCCATCAGTGATTTAGGACAGGGTAGTTCACCCCTCCACTTT. Protein: CAISDLGQGSSPLHF.

This chain connects TRBV19 to TRBJ1-5, with D possibly being TRBD1 (5 bases). The CDR3 is 14 amino acids. Germline loops: CDR1 LNHDA, CDR2 SQIVND (reference sequence). The V end lost 8 bases, the J end lost 5 bases, and 16 bases lay between the germline ends. CDR3 in DNA: TGTGCCAGTGGGGCATTTAGGGACGATCAGCCCCAGCATTTT. The encoded protein is CASGAFRDDQPQHF. Full variable domain (remainder filled in from reference TRBV19 and TRBJ1-5): DGGITQSPKYLFRKEGQNVTLSCEQNLNHDAMYWYRQDPGQGLRLIYYSQIVNDFQKGDIAEGYSVSREKKESFPLTVTSAQKNPTAFYLCASGAFRDDQPQHFGDGTRLSIL.

The gene calls are TRBV5-1 and TRBJ2-7; weak D call: TRBD1 (5 bases). The V end lost 1 base, the J end lost 2 bases, and 10 bases lay between the germline ends. The germline gives CDR1 SGHRS, CDR2 YFSETQ. The CDR3 is 14 residues long. Here the CDR3 DNA reads TGCGCCAGCAGCTTGATGACAGACCCCTACGAGCAGTACTTC. This translates into CASSLMTDPYEQYF.